This T cell receptor beta chain was observed in a study of blood T cell repertoires in COVID-19. Study overall: Sites across the United States, Italy and Spain contributed samples from acute and convalescent COVID-19. Sample material is recorded as cDNA or gDNA derived from T cells, B-cell-depleted T cells, or PBMCs.

Trimming stripped 3 bases from V and 5 bases from J, with 10 bases between. The CDR3 is 13 amino acids. The germline V gene encodes CDR1 SGHTA and CDR2 FQGNSA. Participant-reported clinical history was the basis for cohort assignment. The table came from immunoSEQ multiplex PCR; TCRdb's copy has only in-frame clones and leaves some out. The repertoire holds under 150,000 clones, with approximately 80% as singletons. The TCR originated in a man in his fifties or sixties in a cohort exposed to, infected with or recovered from COVID-19 (not recorded which). The chain has TRBV7-2 and TRBJ2-5; weak D call: TRBD2 (6 bases). The source material was PBMCs or T cells enriched from blood (not recorded which). The CDR3 nucleotides read TGTGCCAGCAGCTTGGGGGGATTGGAGACCCAGTACTTC. It is translated as CASSLGGLETQYF.